The 15 T cell receptor beta chains listed next were all sequenced from one sample in a study of B cell selection in AIRE deficiency. Regulatory T cells were sorted as CD4+CD25hiCD127low/negative cells. The method was immunoSEQ multiplex PCR; TCRdb's version includes in-frame clones alone and lacks a portion of them. Of about 21,000 clones listed, approximately 94% are singletons. Sequencing was performed on Tregs sorted from PBMCs. Receptors originate from a human donor with AIRE deficiency.

The rearrangement joins TRBV4-1 to TRBJ2-7; 12 bases are a match to TRBD2. The CDR3 is 15 residues long. J lost 3 bases, V lost 5 bases, and 5 bases had no gene match. Per the germline V gene, CDR1 is MGHRA and CDR2 is YSYEKL. The CDR3 sequence: CASSELAGGGYEQYF. The CDR3 nucleotides are TGCGCCAGCAGCGAACTAGCGGGAGGAGGCTACGAGCAGTACTTC.

This chain links TRBV7-9 with TRBJ1-2, with TRBD1 as a possible D gene (6 bases). CDR1 and CDR2 (germline): SEHNR, FQNEAQ (reference sequence). V gave up 0 bases and J gave up 4 bases, with 12 bases separating them. The CDR3 runs to 15 residues. CDR3 bases: TGTGCCAGCAGCTTAGCAGCGGGACAAGTCTATGGCTACACCTTC. It codes for CASSLAAGQVYGYTF.

This clone was detected once. This sequence joins TRBV19 and TRBJ1-5; no clear D. The CDR3 is made up of 13 amino acids. Between the trimmed V and J ends, which lost 6 bases and 6 bases, there was a span of 12 bases. Germline-derived CDR1 and CDR2 are LNHDA and SQIVND (reference sequence). The CDR3 here is CASRLTRGQPQHF. CDR3 bases: TGTGCCAGTAGACTTACTCGGGGTCAGCCCCAGCATTTT.

V and J are TRBV5-4 and TRBJ1-2; 7 bases are shared with TRBD1. Germline lookup yields CDR1 SGHNT and CDR2 YYREEE (reference sequence). This CDR3 is 14 amino acids long. The V and J ends lost 4 bases and 4 bases, in that order; junction bases with no gene match: 7. The CDR3 sequence: CASSDDRVVYGYTF. CDR3 nucleotide sequence: TGTGCCAGCAGCGACGACAGGGTAGTCTATGGCTACACCTTC.

The rearrangement links TRBV11-3 to TRBJ2-3, with 11 bases that match TRBD2. The ends lost 1 base at V and 4 bases at J; junction bases unmatched: 7. The V gene's germline CDR1 is SGHNT and CDR2 YENEEA. There are 17 residues in the CDR3. The CDR3 DNA reads TGTGCCAGCAGCTTAGGGGTACTAGCGGGAGCGTCAGATACGCAGTATTTT. Its protein product is CASSLGVLAGASDTQYF.

The chain employs TRBV28 and TRBJ1-1; D unclear. Germline CDR1 reads MDHEN; CDR2 reads SYDVKM. V gave up 1 base and J gave up 1 base, with 10 bases separating them. CDR3 length: 15 residues. The CDR3 coding sequence is TGTGCCAGCAGTTTATCGGGTTTTGGGAACACTGAAGCTTTCTTT. This encodes CASSLSGFGNTEAFF.

This chain joins TRBV10-3 and TRBJ1-2; 9 bases are shared with TRBD1. The CDR3 runs 14 residues. The J segment lost 5 bases and the V segment lost 6 bases, leaving 7 bases of the junction unmatched. The germline V gene has CDR1 ENHRY and CDR2 SYGVKD. The DNA for the CDR3 is TGTGCCATCAGAGGGACAGGGCAGAAGTATGGCTACACCTTC. Protein: CAIRGTGQKYGYTF.

The rearrangement joins TRBV4-3 to TRBJ2-7; 11 bases map to TRBD1. Trimming at V came to 5 bases and at J to 0 bases, leaving 15 bases not matched to a gene. Per the germline V gene, CDR1 is LGHNA and CDR2 is YSLEER. The CDR3 covers 19 residues. The CDR3 protein is CASSFPGQGVSRTSYEQYF. In DNA, the CDR3 is TGCGCCAGCAGCTTTCCGGGACAGGGGGTATCCCGTACCTCCTACGAGCAGTACTTC.

The J gene is TRBJ1-3, the V gene TRBV5-6, with D hard to call. CDR1 SGHDT and CDR2 YYEEEE come from the germline V gene. V shed 3 bases and J shed 0 bases, with 10 bases lying between them. CDR3 length: 15 residues. DNA for the CDR3: TGTGCCAGCAGCTGGAGGTTACCCTCTGGAAACACCATATATTTT. It specifies CASSWRLPSGNTIYF.

V gene TRBV5-1 combines with J gene TRBJ2-4, with 7 bases lining up with TRBD2. Germline CDR1 SGHRS, CDR2 YFSETQ. V shed 2 bases, J shed 3 bases, and the junction held 8 bases outside the gene matches. This CDR3 contains 16 residues. The DNA of the CDR3 is TGCGCCAGCAGCTTTGTGGCGGGAGTGGGCAAAAACATTCAGTACTTC. Protein sequence: CASSFVAGVGKNIQYF.

Here the CDR3 reads CASSFGGMGQPQHF. DNA for the CDR3: TGTGCCAGCAGTTTTGGGGGGATGGGCCAGCCCCAGCATTTT. The genes are TRBV28 and TRBJ1-5; a possible D gene is TRBD1 (5 bases). Germline CDR1 is MDHEN and CDR2 is SYDVKM. The V gene lost 3 bases and the J gene lost 7 bases, with 13 bases spanning the gap. The CDR3 totals 14 residues.

The chain links TRBV5-1 to TRBJ2-5, with D perhaps matching TRBD2 (6 bases). The CDR3 totals 13 residues. Trimming pared 7 bases from V and 2 bases from J, leaving 12 bases between. The germline CDR1 and CDR2 sequences are SGHRS and YFSETQ. The CDR3 DNA is TGCGCCAGCCGCCGGGACTTACAAGAGACCCAGTACTTC. Translated, it gives CASRRDLQETQYF.

The chain has TRBV28 and TRBJ2-2; D perhaps matches TRBD1 (6 bases). From germline, CDR1 is MDHEN and CDR2 SYDVKM. The CDR3 loop spans 17 amino acids. The V end was cut by 6 bases, the J end by 3 bases, with 20 bases between. The CDR3 DNA is TGTGCCAGCAGAGCAATGGGCCAGGGGTTTGACACCGGGGAGCTGTTTTTT. Residues: CASRAMGQGFDTGELFF. Using reference TRBV28 and TRBJ2-2 for the parts outside the CDR3, the full variable domain is DVKVTQSSRYLVKRTGEKVFLECVQDMDHENMFWYRQDPGLGLRLIYFSYDVKMKEKGDIPEGYSVSREKKERFSLILESASTNQTSMYLCASRAMGQGFDTGELFFGEGSRLTVL.

The chain employs TRBV6-5 and TRBJ1-2; possible D gene TRBD1, 6 bases. Germline V gene sequence: CDR1 MNHEY, CDR2 SVGAGI. This CDR3 spans 11 amino acids. The ends were cut back, 4 bases at V and 7 bases at J, with 7 bases in the middle. The CDR3 spells CASSSGVGYTF. CDR3 nucleotides: TGTGCCAGCAGTTCAGGGGTTGGCTACACCTTC.

V and J are TRBV28 and TRBJ2-7; D perhaps matches TRBD2 (6 bases). Germline CDR1 reads MDHEN; CDR2 reads SYDVKM. This CDR3 contains 13 residues. Trimming took off 3 bases at V and 3 bases at J, with 9 bases between the two ends. This chain's CDR3 is CASSLGGVYEQYF. The CDR3 DNA is TGTGCCAGCAGTTTGGGCGGGGTCTACGAGCAGTACTTC.